The clone carrying this T cell receptor (beta chain) was seen a handful of times. Its antigen is still unknown. Everyone who gave samples was a healthy Caucasian. Germline CDR1 reads SGHDT; CDR2 reads YYEEEE. Trimming at V came to 4 bases and at J to 3 bases, leaving 6 bases not matched to a gene. This CDR3 region has 15 residues. The data were obtained in a study of identical twins. Overall study results and limits: Models predicted too little out-of-frame TCR alpha sharing in monozygotic twins.

Unique molecular identifiers were present on the cDNA, which also gained a universal primer site by template switching. A single record per CDR3 protein comes from TCRdb applying MiXCR to the 5' RACE reads. The table includes 350,000 or so distinct CDR3 sequences, roughly 9% detected once. The chain combines TRBV5-6 with TRBJ1-2, with 10 bases matching TRBD1. This receptor was identified in a woman between 45 and 65 years old in good health. Sequencing was carried out using naive T cells sorted from blood. As DNA, the CDR3 is TGTGCCAGCAGCCGAGACAGGGGGCGCGACTATGGCTACACCTTC. Protein sequence: CASSRDRGRDYGYTF.